The clone carrying this T cell receptor (beta chain) was observed at least ten times. Antigen specificity is unknown. The study amplified TCR beta CDR3 regions using RNA transcripts. HTBI primers served in a first-round RT-PCR, which a second-round multiplex PCR followed. TCRdb used MiXCR to reprocess the multiplex PCR reads, holding one entry per CDR3 protein. The profile shows a few hundred thousand distinct CDR3 sequences, about 18% of them singletons. The data derive from a study of Graves' ophthalmopathy and Graves' hyperthyroidism. The authors enrolled newly diagnosed hyperthyroidism patients aged 18 to 65 with under 2 months' duration. Diagnosis relied on clinical symptoms, serum thyroxine, TRAb, thyroid ultrasound and orbital computed tomography. General study results and limits: With 70.59% sensitivity and roughly 72% specificity, the model predicted ophthalmopathy progression. In blood appeared most of the expanded thyroid clonotypes whose frequency exceeded 0.001.

V was shortened by 3 bases and J by 2 bases, with 10 bases between the two germline ends. The CDR3 is made up of 13 amino acids. CDR1 is DFQATT, CDR2 SNEGSKA, per germline (reference sequence). This receptor was taken from an adult woman with stable Graves' hyperthyroidism. Source material: peripheral blood. The chain is built from TRBV20-1 and TRBJ2-5, with D tentatively TRBD2 (6 bases). The CDR3: CSASRRDQETQYF. As DNA, the CDR3 is TGCAGTGCTAGTAGGCGGGATCAAGAGACCCAGTACTTC.